This T cell receptor (beta chain) appears in the sequencing data of a study of blood T cell repertoires in COVID-19. Study in general: Both acute and convalescent COVID-19 samples were obtained from the United States, Italy and Spain. PBMCs, B-cell-depleted T cells, or T cells were the source of the cDNA or gDNA that made up the material.

The CDR3 totals 14 residues. The germline V gene encodes CDR1 MNHEY and CDR2 SVGEGT. With 0 bases clipped from V and 10 bases from J, the junction kept 7 bases outside the gene matches. As handled by the study authors: Estimation of nucleated cell counts was performed using reference gene primer amplification. Using immunoSEQ multiplex PCR, the repertoire was profiled, and TCRdb retains in-frame clones only, with some absent. That table is the source of V, J and clone size, and D and trimming were worked out from the DNA. The sample has tens of thousands of clones; 86% are singletons. The chain couples TRBV6-2 or TRBV6-3 to TRBJ1-1, with 8 bases that match TRBD1. The receptor comes from a man aged 25 to 40 with acute or convalescent COVID-19. The sequenced sample consisted of peripheral blood. The CDR3 reads CASSYSKDRARAFF. The DNA for the CDR3 is TGTGCCAGCAGTTACTCGAAGGACAGGGCGAGAGCTTTCTTT.